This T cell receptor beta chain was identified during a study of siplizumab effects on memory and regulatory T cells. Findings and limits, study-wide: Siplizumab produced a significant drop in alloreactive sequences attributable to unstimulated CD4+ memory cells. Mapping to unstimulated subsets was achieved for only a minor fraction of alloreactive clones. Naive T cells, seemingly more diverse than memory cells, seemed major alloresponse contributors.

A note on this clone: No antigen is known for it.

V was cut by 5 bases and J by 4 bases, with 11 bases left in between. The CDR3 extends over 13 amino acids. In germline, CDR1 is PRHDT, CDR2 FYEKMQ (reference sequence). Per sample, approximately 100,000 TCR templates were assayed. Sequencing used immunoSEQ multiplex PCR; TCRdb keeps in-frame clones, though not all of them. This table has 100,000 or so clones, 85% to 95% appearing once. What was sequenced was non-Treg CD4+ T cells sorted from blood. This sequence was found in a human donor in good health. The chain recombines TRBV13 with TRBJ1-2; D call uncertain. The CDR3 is CASSPAGSYGYTF. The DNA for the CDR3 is TGTGCCAGCAGCCCCGCCGGCTCCTATGGCTACACCTTC.